The 3 T cell receptor beta chains below come from one sample, sequenced in a study of control samples from healthy donors and cancer patients. Clones were sequenced by immunoSEQ multiplex PCR, and TCRdb holds only the in-frame ones, with some missing. The repertoire holds about 96,000 clones, with over 90% as singletons. The sequencing sample was made of blood. These TCRs come from a man between 18 and 29 years old in good health.

V usage is TRBV6-6 and J usage is TRBJ2-6; D is possibly TRBD1 (6 bases). This CDR3 spans 17 amino acids. Germline V CDR1 and CDR2: MNHNY, SVGAGI (reference sequence). V lost 5 bases to trimming and J lost 4 bases, with 18 bases between them. The CDR3 here is CASSPDKTGTGANVLTF. Here the CDR3 DNA reads TGTGCCAGCAGTCCGGACAAAACAGGGACCGGGGCCAACGTCCTGACTTTC.

Only one count was recorded for this clone. V is TRBV20-1 and J is TRBJ1-2; 8 bases agree with TRBD1. Germline values: CDR1 DFQATT, CDR2 SNEGSKA (reference sequence). After removal of 3 bases from V and 2 bases from J, the junction contained 11 bases not matched to a gene. This CDR3 spans 16 amino acids. The CDR3 reads CSASLAGGEGNYGYTF. In nucleotides, the CDR3 is TGCAGTGCTAGTCTCGCAGGGGGCGAGGGAAACTATGGCTACACCTTC.

This clone was observed once. V is TRBV11-1 and J is TRBJ1-2, with D possibly matching TRBD1 (6 bases). The CDR3 sequence is 15 residues long. Trimming pared 6 bases from V and 6 bases from J, leaving 20 bases between. Looked up from germline, CDR1 is SGHAT and CDR2 is FQDESV (reference sequence). CDR3 region: CASSPTDSRPDGYTF. CDR3 sequence (DNA): TGTGCCAGCAGTCCGACGGACAGCCGCCCGGATGGCTACACCTTC. The entire variable domain, with the rest obtained from reference TRBV11-1 and TRBJ1-2, is as follows: EAEVAQSPRYKITEKSQAVAFWCDPISGHATLYWYRQILGQGPELLVQFQDESVVDDSQLPKDRFSAERLKGVDSTLKIQPAELGDSAMYLCASSPTDSRPDGYTFGSGTRLTVV.